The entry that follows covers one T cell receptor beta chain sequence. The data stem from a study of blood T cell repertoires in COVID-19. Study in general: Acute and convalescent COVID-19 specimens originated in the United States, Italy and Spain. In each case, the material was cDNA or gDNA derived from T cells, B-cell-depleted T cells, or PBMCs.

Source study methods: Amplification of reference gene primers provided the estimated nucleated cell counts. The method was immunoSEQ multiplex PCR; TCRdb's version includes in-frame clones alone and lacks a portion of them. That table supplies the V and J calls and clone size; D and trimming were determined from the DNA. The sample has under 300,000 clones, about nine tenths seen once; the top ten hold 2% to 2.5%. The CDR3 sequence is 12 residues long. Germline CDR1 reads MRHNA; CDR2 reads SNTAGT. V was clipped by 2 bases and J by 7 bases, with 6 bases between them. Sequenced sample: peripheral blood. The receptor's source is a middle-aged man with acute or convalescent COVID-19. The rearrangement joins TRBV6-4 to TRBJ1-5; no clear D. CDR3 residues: CASSDPGQPQHF. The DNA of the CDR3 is TGTGCCAGCAGTGACCCCGGGCAGCCCCAGCATTTT.